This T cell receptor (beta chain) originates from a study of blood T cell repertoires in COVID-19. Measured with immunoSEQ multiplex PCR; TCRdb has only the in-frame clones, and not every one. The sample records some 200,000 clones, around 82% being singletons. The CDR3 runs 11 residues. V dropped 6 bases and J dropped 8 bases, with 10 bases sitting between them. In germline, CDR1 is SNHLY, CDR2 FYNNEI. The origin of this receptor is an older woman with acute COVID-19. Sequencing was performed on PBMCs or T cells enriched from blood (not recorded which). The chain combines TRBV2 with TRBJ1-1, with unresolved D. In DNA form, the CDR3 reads TGTGCCAGCAGGGTGGCCCCAGAAGCTTTCTTT. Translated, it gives CASRVAPEAFF.